This paragraph reports one T cell receptor beta chain. Study processing details: How many nucleated cells were present was estimated from reference gene primer amplification. Generated by immunoSEQ multiplex PCR, the TCRdb table keeps only in-frame clones and is missing some. V and J calls and clone size come straight from that table; D and trimming were deduced from the DNA. The profile covers 75,000 to 95,000 clones, with about 83% appearing a single time and more than 4.5% taken by the ten largest. This sample stems from a study of blood T cell repertoires in COVID-19. Study context: The United States, Italy and Spain provided the acute and convalescent COVID-19 samples. Sample material is recorded as cDNA or gDNA derived from T cells, B-cell-depleted T cells, or PBMCs.

The clonotype comes from a man aged 55 to 70 with acute or convalescent COVID-19. Material for sequencing was peripheral blood.

CDR3 amino acids: CASSLAPGGSYEQYF. For the CDR3, the DNA is TGTGCCAGCTCACTGGCCCCGGGAGGGTCCTACGAGCAGTACTTC. The chain employs TRBV18 and TRBJ2-7; 8 bases fit TRBD2. In germline, CDR1 is KGHSH, CDR2 LQKENI. The ends lost 4 bases at V and 1 base at J; junction bases unmatched: 6. This CDR3 comprises 15 residues.